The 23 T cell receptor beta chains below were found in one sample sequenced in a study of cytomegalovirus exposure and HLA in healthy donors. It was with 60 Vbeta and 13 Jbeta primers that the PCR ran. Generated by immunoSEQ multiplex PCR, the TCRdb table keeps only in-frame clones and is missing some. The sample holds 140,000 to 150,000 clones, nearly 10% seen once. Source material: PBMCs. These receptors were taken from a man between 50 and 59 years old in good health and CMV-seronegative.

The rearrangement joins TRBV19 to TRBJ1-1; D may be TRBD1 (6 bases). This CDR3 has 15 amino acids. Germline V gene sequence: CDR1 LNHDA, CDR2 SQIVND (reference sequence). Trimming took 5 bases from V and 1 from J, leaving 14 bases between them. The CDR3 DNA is TGTGCCAGTAGTTTCCACAGGGCTGGGAACACTGAAGCTTTCTTT. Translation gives CASSFHRAGNTEAFF.

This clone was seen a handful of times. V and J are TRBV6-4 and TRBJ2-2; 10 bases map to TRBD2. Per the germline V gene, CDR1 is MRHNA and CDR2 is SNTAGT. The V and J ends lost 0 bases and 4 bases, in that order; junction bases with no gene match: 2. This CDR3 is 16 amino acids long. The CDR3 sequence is CASSDSSSGSTGELFF. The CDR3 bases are TGTGCCAGCAGTGACTCGTCTAGCGGGAGCACCGGGGAGCTGTTTTTT.

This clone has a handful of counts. CDR3 region: CASSQDLRVSYNEQFF. The CDR3 DNA reads as TGCGCCAGCAGCCAAGATCTGCGGGTCTCCTACAATGAGCAGTTCTTC. The chain employs TRBV4-1 and TRBJ2-1; the D gene is possibly TRBD2 (5 bases). Germline loops: CDR1 MGHRA, CDR2 YSYEKL. V lost 0 bases to trimming and J lost 0 bases, with 9 bases between them. CDR3 length: 16 residues.

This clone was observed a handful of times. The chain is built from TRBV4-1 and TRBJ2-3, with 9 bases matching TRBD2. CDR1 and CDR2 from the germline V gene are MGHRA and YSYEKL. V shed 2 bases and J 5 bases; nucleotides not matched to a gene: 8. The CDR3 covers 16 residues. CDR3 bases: TGCGCCAGCAGCCAACGGGCGGGGGGGCAGTTAGATACGCAGTATTTT. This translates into CASSQRAGGQLDTQYF.

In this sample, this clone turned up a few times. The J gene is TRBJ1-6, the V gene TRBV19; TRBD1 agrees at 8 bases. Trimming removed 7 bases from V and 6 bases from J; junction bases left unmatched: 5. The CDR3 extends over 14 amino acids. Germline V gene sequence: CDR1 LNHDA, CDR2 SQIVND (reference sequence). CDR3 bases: TGTGCCAGTACCTTAGGACAGGGTAATTCACCCCTCCACTTT. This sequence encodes CASTLGQGNSPLHF.

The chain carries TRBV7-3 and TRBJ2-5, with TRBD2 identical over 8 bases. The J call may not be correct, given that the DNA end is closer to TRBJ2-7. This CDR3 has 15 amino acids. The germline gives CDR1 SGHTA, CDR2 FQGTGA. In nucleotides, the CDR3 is TGTGCCAGCAGCCGGGAGGGGACTACTACCTACGAGCAGTACTTC. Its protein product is CASSREGTTTYEQYF.

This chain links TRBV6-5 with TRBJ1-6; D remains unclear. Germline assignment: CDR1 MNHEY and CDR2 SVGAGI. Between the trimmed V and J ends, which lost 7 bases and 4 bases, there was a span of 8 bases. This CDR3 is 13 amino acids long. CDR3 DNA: TGTGCCAGCACACCCGGGTATAATTCACCCCTCCACTTT. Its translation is CASTPGYNSPLHF.

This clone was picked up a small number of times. In nucleotides, the CDR3 is TGTGCCAGCTCACCCCGAACGAGGGGAGGGGACGGTGAGCAGTTCTTC. Encoded protein: CASSPRTRGGDGEQFF. The chain combines TRBV18 with TRBJ2-1; 7 bases agree with TRBD2. Germline lookup yields CDR1 KGHSH and CDR2 LQKENI. There are 16 residues in the CDR3. With 3 bases clipped from V and 9 bases from J, the junction kept 14 bases outside the gene matches.

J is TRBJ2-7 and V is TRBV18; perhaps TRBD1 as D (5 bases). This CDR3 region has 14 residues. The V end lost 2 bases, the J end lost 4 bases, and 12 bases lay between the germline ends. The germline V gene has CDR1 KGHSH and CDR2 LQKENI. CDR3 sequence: CASSPNARAYEQYF. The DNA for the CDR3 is TGTGCCAGCTCACCAAACGCCAGGGCTTACGAGCAGTACTTC.

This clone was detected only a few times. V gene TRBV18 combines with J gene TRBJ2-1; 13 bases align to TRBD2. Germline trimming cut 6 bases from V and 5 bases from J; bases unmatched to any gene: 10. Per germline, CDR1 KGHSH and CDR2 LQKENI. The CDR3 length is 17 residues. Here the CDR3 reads CASSLRLAGGPHNEQFF. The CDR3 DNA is TGTGCCAGCTCGCTTAGACTAGCGGGGGGCCCGCACAATGAGCAGTTCTTC.

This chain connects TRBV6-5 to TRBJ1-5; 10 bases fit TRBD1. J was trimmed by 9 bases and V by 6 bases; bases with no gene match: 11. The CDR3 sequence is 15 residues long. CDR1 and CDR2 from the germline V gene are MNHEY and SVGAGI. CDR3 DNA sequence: TGTGCCAGCAGAAGAAGGACAGGGGGTGTCATGCCCCAGCATTTT. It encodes CASRRRTGGVMPQHF.

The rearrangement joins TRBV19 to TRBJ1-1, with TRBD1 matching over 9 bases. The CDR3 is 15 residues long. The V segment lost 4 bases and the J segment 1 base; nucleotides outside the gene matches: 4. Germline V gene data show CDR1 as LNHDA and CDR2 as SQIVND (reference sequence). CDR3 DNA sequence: TGTGCCAGTAGTAAACAGGGGGCAGGGAACACTGAAGCTTTCTTT. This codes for CASSKQGAGNTEAFF.

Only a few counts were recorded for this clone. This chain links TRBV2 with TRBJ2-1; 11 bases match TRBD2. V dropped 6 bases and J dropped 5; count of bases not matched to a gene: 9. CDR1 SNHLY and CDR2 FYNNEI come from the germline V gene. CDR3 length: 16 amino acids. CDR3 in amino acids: CASSPLLAGVDNEQFF. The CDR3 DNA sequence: TGTGCCAGCAGCCCATTACTAGCGGGAGTGGACAATGAGCAGTTCTTC.

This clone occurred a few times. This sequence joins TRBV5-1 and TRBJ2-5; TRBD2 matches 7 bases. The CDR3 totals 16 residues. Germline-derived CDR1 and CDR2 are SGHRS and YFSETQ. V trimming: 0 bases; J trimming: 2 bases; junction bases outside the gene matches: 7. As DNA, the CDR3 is TGCGCCAGCAGCTTGGGGGCTAGCGGCACGCAAGAGACCCAGTACTTC. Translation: CASSLGASGTQETQYF.

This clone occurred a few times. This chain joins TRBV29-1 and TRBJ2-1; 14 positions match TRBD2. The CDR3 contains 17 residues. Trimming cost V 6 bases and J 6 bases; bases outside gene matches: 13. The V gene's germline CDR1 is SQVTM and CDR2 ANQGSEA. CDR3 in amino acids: CSVGLAGGPISSNEQFF. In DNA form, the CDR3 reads TGCAGCGTCGGACTAGCGGGAGGCCCAATCAGCTCCAATGAGCAGTTCTTC.

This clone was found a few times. As DNA, the CDR3 is TGTGCCAGCAGTGAAGCAACGTGGGACACCGGAGGTGGCTACACCTTC. The encoded protein is CASSEATWDTGGGYTF. This sequence joins TRBV6-1 and TRBJ1-2, with D possibly TRBD1 on 6 matching bases. The CDR3 is 16 amino acids. Trimming left V 0 bases short and J 7 bases short, with 18 bases between. CDR1 is MNHNS, CDR2 SASEGT, per germline.

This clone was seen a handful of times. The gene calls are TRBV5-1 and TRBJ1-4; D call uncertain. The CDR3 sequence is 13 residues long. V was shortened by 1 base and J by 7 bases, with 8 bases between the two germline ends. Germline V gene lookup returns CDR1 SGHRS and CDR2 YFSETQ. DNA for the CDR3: TGCGCCAGCAGCTTGAGGTCGGGTGAAAAACTGTTTTTT. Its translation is CASSLRSGEKLFF. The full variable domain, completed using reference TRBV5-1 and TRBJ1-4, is KAGVTQTPRYLIKTRGQQVTLSCSPISGHRSVSWYQQTPGQGLQFLFEYFSETQRNKGNFPGRFSGRQFSNSRSEMNVSTLELGDSALYLCASSLRSGEKLFFGSGTQLSVL.

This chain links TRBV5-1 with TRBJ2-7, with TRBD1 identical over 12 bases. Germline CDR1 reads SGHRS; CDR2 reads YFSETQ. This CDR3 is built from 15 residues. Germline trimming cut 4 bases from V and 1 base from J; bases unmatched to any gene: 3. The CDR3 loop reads CASSPGQGASYEQYF. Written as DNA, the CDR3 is TGCGCCAGCAGCCCGGGACAGGGGGCTTCCTACGAGCAGTACTTC.

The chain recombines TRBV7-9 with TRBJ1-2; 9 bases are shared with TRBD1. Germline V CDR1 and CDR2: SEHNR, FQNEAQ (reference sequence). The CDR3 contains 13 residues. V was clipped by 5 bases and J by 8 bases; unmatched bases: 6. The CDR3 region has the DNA TGTGCCAGCAGCCGCGACAGGGGGGGAGGCTACACCTTC. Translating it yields CASSRDRGGGYTF.

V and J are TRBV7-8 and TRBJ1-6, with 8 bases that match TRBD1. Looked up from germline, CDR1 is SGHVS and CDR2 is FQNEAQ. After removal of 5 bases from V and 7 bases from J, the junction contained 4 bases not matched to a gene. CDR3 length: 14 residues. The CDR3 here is CASSITGGNSPLHF. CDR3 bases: TGTGCCAGCAGCATAACAGGGGGGAATTCACCCCTCCACTTT.

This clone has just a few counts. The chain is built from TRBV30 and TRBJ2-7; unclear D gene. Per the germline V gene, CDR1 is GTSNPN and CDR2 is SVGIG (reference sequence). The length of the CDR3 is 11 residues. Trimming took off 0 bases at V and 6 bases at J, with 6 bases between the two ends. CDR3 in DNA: TGTGCCTGGAGTGTCTCTAGCGAGCAGTACTTC. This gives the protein CAWSVSSEQYF.

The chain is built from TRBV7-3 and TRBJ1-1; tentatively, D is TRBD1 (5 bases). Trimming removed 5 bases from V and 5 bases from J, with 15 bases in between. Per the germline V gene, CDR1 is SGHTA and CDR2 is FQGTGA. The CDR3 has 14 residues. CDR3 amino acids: CASSKEQESTEAFF. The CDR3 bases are TGTGCCAGCAGCAAGGAACAGGAGTCGACTGAAGCTTTCTTT. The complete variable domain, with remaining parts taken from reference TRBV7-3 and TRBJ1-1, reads GAGVSQTPSNKVTEKGKYVELRCDPISGHTALYWYRQSLGQGPEFLIYFQGTGAADDSGLPNDRFFAVRPEGSVSTLKIQRTERGDSAVYLCASSKEQESTEAFFGQGTRLTVV.

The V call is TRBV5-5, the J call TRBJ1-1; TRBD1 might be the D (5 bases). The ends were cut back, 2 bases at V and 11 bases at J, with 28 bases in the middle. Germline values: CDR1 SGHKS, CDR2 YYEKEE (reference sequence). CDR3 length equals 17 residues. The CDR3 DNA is TGTGCCAGCAGCTTTGATCGCAATCCGAACCAGGGATCGCGGGCTTTCTTT. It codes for CASSFDRNPNQGSRAFF.